This is a list of T cell receptor beta chains from one sample in a study of radiotherapy plus CTLA-4 blockade in lung cancer. The protocol was immunoSEQ multiplex PCR, while the TCRdb copy is restricted to in-frame clones and leaves out a portion. Of 45,000 to 55,000 clones detected, around nine tenths appear once; the ten largest clones hold around 17%. Source: peripheral blood, taken from a patient treated with radiotherapy plus ipilimumab. All receptors come from a human donor with non-small cell lung cancer that progressed on radiotherapy plus ipilimumab. Some clones in this sample may be carry-over from other donors' samples. Both conserved end residues are trimmed from each CDR3.

CDR3	V	J
ASTDTPKQLAKNIQY	TRBV2	TRBJ2-4
ASRDLVAEPGGQY	TRBV10-2	TRBJ2-3
ASSLRTGFNEKLF	TRBV27	TRBJ1-4
ASSLGEVTTYEQY	TRBV5-6	TRBJ2-7
ASSLEGQPQH	TRBV5-8	TRBJ1-5
ASGSALRDRGIGRQPYTEAF	TRBV12-5	TRBJ1-1
ASNEWSADTQY	TRBV5-4	TRBJ2-3
ASSVDRGGEKLF	TRBV27	TRBJ1-4
ASSLRGGGTATDTQY	TRBV27	TRBJ2-3
ASPTSTDTQY	TRBV7-2	TRBJ2-3
ASSQQPGGYNEQF	TRBV7-3	TRBJ2-1
ASTPRQGSTDTQY	TRBV5-1	TRBJ2-3
AISDSVITDTQY	TRBV10-3	TRBJ2-3
ASSLDRGWGTEAF	TRBV28	TRBJ1-1
ASRTGQGDTGELF	TRBV5-1	TRBJ2-2
ASSPDLTYEQY	TRBV5-1	TRBJ2-7
ASSLDYSGGTDTQY	TRBV5-1	TRBJ2-3
ASSDPGLATGELF	TRBV6-1	TRBJ2-2
ASRLGGAGSGYT	TRBV5-6	TRBJ1-2
ASGLEGPAGDTGELF	TRBV12-5	TRBJ2-2
ASSVGGTADPTPLH	TRBV9	TRBJ1-6
ASSITPGGNTEAF	TRBV11-2	TRBJ1-1
ASSLRTSGGPSRERTQY	TRBV4-3	TRBJ2-5
ASSSGQGRVDGYT	TRBV5-1	TRBJ1-2
ASSLAGANTEAF	TRBV7-8	TRBJ1-1
ASSFGQGENGYT	TRBV5-1	TRBJ1-2
AGRWDRTEAF	TRBV30	TRBJ1-1
ASSYDRANYGYT	TRBV6-5	TRBJ1-2
ASSVLAGTGELF	TRBV2	TRBJ2-2
ASSPTSGRAFGTQY	TRBV5-1	TRBJ2-3
ASRLRGGGGTQY	TRBV13	TRBJ2-3
ASSPMSGGYTDTQY	TRBV5-4	TRBJ2-3
ASSQADSYEQY	TRBV6-5	TRBJ2-7
ASSAGGMGQPQH	TRBV27	TRBJ1-5